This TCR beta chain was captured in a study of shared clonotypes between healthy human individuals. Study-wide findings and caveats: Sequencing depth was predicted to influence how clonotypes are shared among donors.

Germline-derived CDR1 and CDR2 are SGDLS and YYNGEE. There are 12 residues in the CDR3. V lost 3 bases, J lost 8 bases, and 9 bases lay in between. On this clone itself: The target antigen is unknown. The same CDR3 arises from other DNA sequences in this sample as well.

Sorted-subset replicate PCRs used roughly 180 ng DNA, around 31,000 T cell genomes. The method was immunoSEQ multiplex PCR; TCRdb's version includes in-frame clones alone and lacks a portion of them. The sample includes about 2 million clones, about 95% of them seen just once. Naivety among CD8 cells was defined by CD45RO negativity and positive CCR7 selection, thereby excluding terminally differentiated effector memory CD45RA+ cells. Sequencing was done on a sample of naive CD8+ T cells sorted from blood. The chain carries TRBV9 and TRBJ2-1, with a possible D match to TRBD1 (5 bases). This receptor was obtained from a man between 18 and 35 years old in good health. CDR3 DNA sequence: TGTGCCAGCAGCGGTCAGGGATATGAGCAGTTCTTC. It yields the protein CASSGQGYEQFF. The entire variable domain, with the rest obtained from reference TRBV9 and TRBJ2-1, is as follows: DSGVTQTPKHLITATGQRVTLRCSPRSGDLSVYWYQQSLDQGLQFLIQYYNGEERAKGNILERFSAQQFPDLHSELNLSSLELGDSALYFCASSGQGYEQFFGPGTRLTVL.